The present T cell receptor beta chain was sequenced within a study of identical twins' blood T cells. This clonotype turned up a few times. The donors were healthy female monozygous twins, three pairs in total. TCRdb analysed the 5' RACE reads with MiXCR anew, one entry per CDR3 protein. Here the sample spans 350,000 to 450,000 distinct CDR3 sequences, roughly 28% being singletons. Deletions cut 4 bases from V and 10 bases from J, with 18 bases between. This CDR3 has 15 residues. The V gene's germline CDR1 is SGDLS and CDR2 YYNGEE. V usage is TRBV9 and J usage is TRBJ1-6, with a tentative D call TRBD1 (5 bases). The clonotype comes from a woman aged 18 to 55 in good health. Sequenced material: PBMCs. In DNA form, the CDR3 reads TGTGCCAGCAGCCCCGAGGGGCACCCTTTGTCACCCCTCCACTTT. This codes for CASSPEGHPLSPLHF.